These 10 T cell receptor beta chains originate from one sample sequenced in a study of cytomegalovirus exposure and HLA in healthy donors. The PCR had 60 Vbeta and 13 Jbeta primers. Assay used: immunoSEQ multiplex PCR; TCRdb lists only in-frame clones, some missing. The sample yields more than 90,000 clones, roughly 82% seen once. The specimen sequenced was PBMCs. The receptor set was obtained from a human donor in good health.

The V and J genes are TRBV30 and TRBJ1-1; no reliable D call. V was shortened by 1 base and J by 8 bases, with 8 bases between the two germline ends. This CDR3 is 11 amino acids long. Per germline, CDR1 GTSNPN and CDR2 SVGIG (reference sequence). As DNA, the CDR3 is TGTGCCTGGAGTGCCGGGGTCGAAGCTTTCTTT. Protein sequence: CAWSAGVEAFF.

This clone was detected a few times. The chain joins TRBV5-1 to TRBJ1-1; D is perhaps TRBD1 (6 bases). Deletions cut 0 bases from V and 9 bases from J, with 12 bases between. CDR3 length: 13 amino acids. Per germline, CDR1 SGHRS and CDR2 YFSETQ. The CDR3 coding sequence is TGCGCCAGCAGCTTGGCCACAGGGAAGAAAGCTTTCTTT. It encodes CASSLATGKKAFF.

The CDR3, as DNA: TGTGCCAGCAGCTTGGTTACAGGGGGCCCAGATACGCAGTATTTT. It codes for CASSLVTGGPDTQYF. The V call is TRBV5-4, the J call TRBJ2-3; 9 nucleotides match TRBD1. J lost 4 bases, V lost 0 bases, and 3 bases had no gene match. CDR3 length: 15 amino acids. Per germline, CDR1 SGHNT and CDR2 YYREEE (reference sequence).

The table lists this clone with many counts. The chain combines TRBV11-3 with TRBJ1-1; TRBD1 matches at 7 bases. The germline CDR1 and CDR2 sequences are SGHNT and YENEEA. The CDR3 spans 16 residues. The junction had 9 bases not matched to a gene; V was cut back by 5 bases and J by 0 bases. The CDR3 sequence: CASSPGTDSMNTEAFF. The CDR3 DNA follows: TGTGCCAGCAGCCCCGGGACAGACTCCATGAACACTGAAGCTTTCTTT.

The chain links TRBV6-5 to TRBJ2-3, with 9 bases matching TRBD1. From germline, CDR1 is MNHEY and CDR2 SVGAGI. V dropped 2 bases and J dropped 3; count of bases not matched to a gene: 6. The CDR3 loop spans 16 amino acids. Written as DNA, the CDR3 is TGTGCCAGCAGTTACAACACAGGGGGCTGGACAGATACGCAGTATTTT. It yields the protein CASSYNTGGWTDTQYF.

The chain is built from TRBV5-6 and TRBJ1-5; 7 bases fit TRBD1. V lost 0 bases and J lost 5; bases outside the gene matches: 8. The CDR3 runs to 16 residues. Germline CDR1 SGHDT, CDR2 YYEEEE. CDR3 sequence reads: CASSLGGGGSDQPQHF. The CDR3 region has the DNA TGTGCCAGCAGCTTGGGTGGAGGGGGCAGCGATCAGCCCCAGCATTTT.

The DNA of the CDR3 is TGTGCCAGCTCACCACTAAACTTATCTAGGACATCCCCCCAGTTCTTC. Amino acid sequence: CASSPLNLSRTSPQFF. The chain uses TRBV18 and TRBJ2-1, with D perhaps matching TRBD1 (5 bases). Germline CDR1 is KGHSH and CDR2 is LQKENI. V was cut by 1 base and J by 13 bases, with 23 bases left in between. The length of the CDR3 is 16 residues.

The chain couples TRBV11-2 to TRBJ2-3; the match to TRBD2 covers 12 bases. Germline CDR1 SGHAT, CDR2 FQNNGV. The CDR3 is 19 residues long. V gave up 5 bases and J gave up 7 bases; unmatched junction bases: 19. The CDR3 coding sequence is TGTGCCAGCAGCCAGCCTCCTAGCGGGAGGGGACACAACGCGTATACGCAGTATTTT. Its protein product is CASSQPPSGRGHNAYTQYF.

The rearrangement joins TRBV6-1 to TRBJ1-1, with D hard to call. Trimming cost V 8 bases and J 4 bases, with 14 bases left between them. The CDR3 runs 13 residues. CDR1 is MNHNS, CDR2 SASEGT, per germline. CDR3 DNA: TGTGCCAGCTCGGGAGTTCGGAGCACTGAAGCTTTCTTT. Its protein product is CASSGVRSTEAFF.

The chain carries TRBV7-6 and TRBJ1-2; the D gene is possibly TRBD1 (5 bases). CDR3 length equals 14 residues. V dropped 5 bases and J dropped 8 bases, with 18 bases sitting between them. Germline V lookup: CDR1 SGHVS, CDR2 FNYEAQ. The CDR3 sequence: CASSVDRTFLGYTF. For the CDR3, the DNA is TGTGCCAGCAGCGTCGACAGAACCTTTCTGGGCTACACCTTC.